The 5 T cell receptor beta chains below were found in one sample sequenced in a study of T cell responses to AZD1222 COVID-19 vaccine. Generated by immunoSEQ multiplex PCR, the TCRdb table keeps only in-frame clones and is missing some. Of some 140,000 clones listed, 85% to 95% are singletons. This material consisted of peripheral blood, taken on day 0 of AZD1222 vaccination. The source is an adult in good health.

The V call is TRBV6-6, the J call TRBJ1-2, with D possibly TRBD1 on 5 matching bases. CDR1 and CDR2 (germline): MNHNY, SVGAGI (reference sequence). Trimming took off 5 bases at V and 7 bases at J, with 20 bases between the two ends. This CDR3 region has 15 residues. The CDR3 region is CASSPLGGSLGGYTF. Written as DNA, the CDR3 is TGTGCCAGCAGTCCACTTGGGGGGTCGTTAGGTGGCTACACCTTC.

This chain joins TRBV24-1 and TRBJ1-1; no clear D gene. Germline V gene data show CDR1 as KGHDR and CDR2 as SFDVKD. The CDR3 has 12 amino acids. Trimming removed 4 bases at V and 1 base at J, with 3 bases between. The CDR3 sequence is CATSDPNTEAFF. CDR3 DNA: TGTGCCACCAGTGACCCGAACACTGAAGCTTTCTTT.

The gene calls are TRBV9 and TRBJ2-7, with 11 bases identical to TRBD1. V lost 4 bases to trimming and J lost 5 bases; unmatched junction nucleotides: 8. The germline gives CDR1 SGDLS, CDR2 YYNGEE. This CDR3 region has 15 residues. The CDR3 DNA reads as TGTGCCAGCAGCTCAGGGACAGGGGGGTTTAACGAGCAGTACTTC. As protein: CASSSGTGGFNEQYF.

V and J are TRBV2 and TRBJ1-1, with D perhaps TRBD1 (5 bases). The germline V gene has CDR1 SNHLY and CDR2 FYNNEI. The CDR3 length is 12 residues. The CDR3 coding sequence is TGTGCGGTTGGACACATGAACACTGAAGCTTTCTTT. It codes for CAVGHMNTEAFF.

This chain connects TRBV18 to TRBJ2-7, with D possibly TRBD2 on 6 matching bases. The CDR3 has 14 residues. The V gene's germline CDR1 is KGHSH and CDR2 LQKENI. The V and J ends lost 4 bases and 3 bases respectively, with 13 bases between them. CDR3 loop: CASSLGGLLYEQYF. In nucleotides, the CDR3 is TGTGCCAGCTCACTGGGGGGACTCCTCTACGAGCAGTACTTC.